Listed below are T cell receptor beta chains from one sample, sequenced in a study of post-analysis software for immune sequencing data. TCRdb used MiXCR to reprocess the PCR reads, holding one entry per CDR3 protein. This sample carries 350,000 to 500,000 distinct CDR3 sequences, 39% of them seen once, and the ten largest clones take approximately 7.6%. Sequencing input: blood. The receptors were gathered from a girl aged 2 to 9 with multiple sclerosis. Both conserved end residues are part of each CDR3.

CDR3aa: CASSRISRVSRNQPQHF
v_gene: TRBV2

CDR3aa: CASSIYGASDGNQPQHF
v_gene: TRBV12-3/TRBV12-4

CDR3aa: CASRPVQGYSNQPQHF
v_gene: TRBV11-2

CDR3aa: CASSYSRDSSYEQYF
v_gene: TRBV6-5

CDR3aa: CASSHWDSGETQYF
v_gene: TRBV14

CDR3aa: CASGSETQYF
v_gene: TRBV12-5

CDR3aa: CSARNGLYGYTF
v_gene: TRBV20-1

CDR3aa: CASSYSGPDRVFFEQYF
v_gene: TRBV6-5

CDR3aa: CSARTSGINEQYF
v_gene: TRBV20-1

CDR3aa: CASSPSGGSGANVLTF
v_gene: TRBV7-3

CDR3aa: CASKEGVAYEQYF
v_gene: TRBV28

CDR3aa: CASSQGPSYEQYF
v_gene: TRBV4-2

CDR3aa: CASSWSTAYNEQFF
v_gene: TRBV6-6

CDR3aa: CASSERRGEGYEQYF
v_gene: TRBV6-1

CDR3aa: CASSPRYYASGGAGEQFF
v_gene: TRBV7-7

CDR3aa: CASRSTGSSYEQYF
v_gene: TRBV6-5

CDR3aa: CATAQGAPETQYF
v_gene: TRBV24-1

CDR3aa: CASSIRGTSGSQGQFF
v_gene: TRBV2

CDR3aa: CASSRQTSGLYNEQFF
v_gene: TRBV4-3

CDR3aa: CASLPHGDLSYNEQFF
v_gene: TRBV7-3

CDR3aa: CASSVGRTSRNEQYF
v_gene: TRBV9

CDR3aa: CSARMVGGSSYEQYF
v_gene: TRBV20-1

CDR3aa: CASSDGGRGGETQYF
v_gene: TRBV10-1

CDR3aa: CSASHGPWQETQYF
v_gene: TRBV20-1

CDR3aa: CSARSFLEKLFF
v_gene: TRBV20-1

CDR3aa: CASSFERGASSYNEQFF
v_gene: TRBV5-1

CDR3aa: CASSRRTGENTEAFF
v_gene: TRBV3-1

CDR3aa: CATSRVPSGPTFF
v_gene: TRBV15

CDR3aa: CSARVAGGPNNEQFF
v_gene: TRBV20-1

CDR3aa: CASGSTGSSYNEQFF
v_gene: TRBV12-5

CDR3aa: CASSSTGGGEQYF
v_gene: TRBV5-1